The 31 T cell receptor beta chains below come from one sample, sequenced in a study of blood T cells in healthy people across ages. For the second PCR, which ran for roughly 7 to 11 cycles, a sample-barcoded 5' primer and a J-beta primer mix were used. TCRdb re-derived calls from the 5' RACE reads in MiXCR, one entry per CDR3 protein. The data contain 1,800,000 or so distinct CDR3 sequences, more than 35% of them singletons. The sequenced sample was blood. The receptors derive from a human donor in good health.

The CDR3 loop reads CATMNGELFF. DNA of the CDR3: TGTGCCACCATGAACGGGGAGCTGTTTTTT. The chain combines TRBV7-1 with TRBJ2-2; D remains ambiguous. Being an ORF, TRBV7-1 has a function that is uncertain. CDR3 length: 10 residues. V was shortened by 10 bases and J by 7 bases, with 7 bases between the two germline ends.

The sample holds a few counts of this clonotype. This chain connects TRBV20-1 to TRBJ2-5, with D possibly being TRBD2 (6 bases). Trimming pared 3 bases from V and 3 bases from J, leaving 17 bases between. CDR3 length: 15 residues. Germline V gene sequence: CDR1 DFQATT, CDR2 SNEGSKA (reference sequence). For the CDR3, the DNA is TGCAGTGCTAGCGGACCTAGGGGACTCGAAGAGACCCAGTACTTC. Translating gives CSASGPRGLEETQYF.

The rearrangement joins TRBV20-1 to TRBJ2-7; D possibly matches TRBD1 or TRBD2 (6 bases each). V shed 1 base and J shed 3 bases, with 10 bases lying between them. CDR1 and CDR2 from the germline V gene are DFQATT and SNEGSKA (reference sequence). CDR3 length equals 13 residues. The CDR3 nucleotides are TGCAGTGCTAGAGTAGGGGGGTACTACGAGCAGTACTTC. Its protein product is CSARVGGYYEQYF.

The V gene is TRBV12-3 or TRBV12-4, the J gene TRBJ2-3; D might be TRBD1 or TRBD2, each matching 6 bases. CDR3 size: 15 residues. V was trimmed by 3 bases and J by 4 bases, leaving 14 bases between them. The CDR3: CASSFFQGRSDTQYF. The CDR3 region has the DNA TGTGCCAGCAGTTTTTTCCAGGGGAGGTCAGATACGCAGTATTTT.

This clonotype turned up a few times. CDR3: CAISDGDVNNEQFF. Written as DNA, the CDR3 is TGTGCCATCAGTGACGGGGACGTAAACAATGAGCAGTTCTTC. The chain combines TRBV10-3 with TRBJ2-1; D assignment may be TRBD1 or TRBD2 (5 bases each). CDR3 length: 14 residues. Germline V gene sequence: CDR1 ENHRY, CDR2 SYGVKD. V gave up 3 bases and J gave up 5 bases, with 11 bases separating them.

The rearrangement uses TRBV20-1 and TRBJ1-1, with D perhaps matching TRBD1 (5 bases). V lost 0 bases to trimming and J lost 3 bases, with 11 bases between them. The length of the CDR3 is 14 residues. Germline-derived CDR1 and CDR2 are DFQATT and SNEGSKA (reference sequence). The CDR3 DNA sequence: TGCAGTGCTAGAGATGAGGGGACCTACACTGAAGCTTTCTTT. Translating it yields CSARDEGTYTEAFF.

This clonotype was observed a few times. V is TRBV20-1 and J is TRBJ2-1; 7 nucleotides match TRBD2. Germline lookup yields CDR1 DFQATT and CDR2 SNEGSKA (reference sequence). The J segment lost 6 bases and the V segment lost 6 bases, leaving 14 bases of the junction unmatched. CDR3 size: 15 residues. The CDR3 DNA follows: TGCAGTGCCTCTCCCCTAGCGGCCATTGGCAATGAGCAGTTCTTC. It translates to CSASPLAAIGNEQFF.

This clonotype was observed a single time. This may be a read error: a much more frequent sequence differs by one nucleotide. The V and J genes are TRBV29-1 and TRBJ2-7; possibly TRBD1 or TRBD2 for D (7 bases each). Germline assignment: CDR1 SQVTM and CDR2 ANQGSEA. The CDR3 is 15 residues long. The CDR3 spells CSVEDRGDSPYGQYF. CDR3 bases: TGCAGCGTTGAAGATCGGGGGGACAGCCCCTACGGGCAGTACTTC.

CDR3 sequence reads: CASSPLRGRVEKQETQFF. The CDR3 nucleotides are TGTGCCAGCAGTCCCCTCCGGGGGCGGGTAGAGAAACAAGAGACCCAGTTCTTC. V is TRBV28 and J is TRBJ2-1, with D possibly called TRBD1 or TRBD2 (6 bases each). Germline CDR1 MDHEN, CDR2 SYDVKM. This CDR3 spans 18 amino acids. With 5 bases removed from V and 13 bases from J, the gap between germline ends came to 33 bases.

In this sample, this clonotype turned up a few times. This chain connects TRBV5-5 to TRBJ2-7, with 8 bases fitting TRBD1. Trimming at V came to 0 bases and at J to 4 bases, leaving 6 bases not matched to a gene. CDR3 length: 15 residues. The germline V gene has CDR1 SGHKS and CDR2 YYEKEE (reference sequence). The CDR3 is CASSLGQGNIYEQYF. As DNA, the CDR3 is TGTGCCAGCAGCTTGGGACAGGGGAATATTTACGAGCAGTACTTC.

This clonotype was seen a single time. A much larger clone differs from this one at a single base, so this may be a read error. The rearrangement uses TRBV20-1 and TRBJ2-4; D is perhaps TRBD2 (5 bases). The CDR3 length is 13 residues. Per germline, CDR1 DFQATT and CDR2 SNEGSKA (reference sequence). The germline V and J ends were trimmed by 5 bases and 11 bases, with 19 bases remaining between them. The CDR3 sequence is CSAGGVVARVQYF. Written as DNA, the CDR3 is TGCAGTGCTGGAGGTGTGGTAGCCCGGGTTCAGTACTTC.

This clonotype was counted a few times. DNA of the CDR3: TGTGCCAGCAGTTACGAGGGACCTAATGAAAAACTGTTTTTT. This codes for CASSYEGPNEKLFF. J is TRBJ1-4 and V is TRBV6-5, with a weak D call TRBD1 (5 bases). The CDR3 runs to 14 residues. Trimming removed 2 bases at V and 3 bases at J, with 7 bases between. Germline V CDR1 and CDR2: MNHEY, SVGAGI.

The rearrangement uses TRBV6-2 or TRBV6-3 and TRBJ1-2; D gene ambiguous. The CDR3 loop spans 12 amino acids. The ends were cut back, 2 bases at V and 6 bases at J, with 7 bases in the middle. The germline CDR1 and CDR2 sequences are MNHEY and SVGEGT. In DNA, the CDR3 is TGTGCCAGCAGTTACAGTAAAGATGGCTACACCTTC. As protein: CASSYSKDGYTF.

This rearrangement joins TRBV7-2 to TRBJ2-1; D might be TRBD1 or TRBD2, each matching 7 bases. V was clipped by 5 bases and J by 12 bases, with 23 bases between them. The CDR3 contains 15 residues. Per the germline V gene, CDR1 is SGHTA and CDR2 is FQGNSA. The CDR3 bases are TGTGCCAGCAGCCTCGGGGGGACAGTTCAATACTTGCAGTTCTTC. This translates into CASSLGGTVQYLQFF.

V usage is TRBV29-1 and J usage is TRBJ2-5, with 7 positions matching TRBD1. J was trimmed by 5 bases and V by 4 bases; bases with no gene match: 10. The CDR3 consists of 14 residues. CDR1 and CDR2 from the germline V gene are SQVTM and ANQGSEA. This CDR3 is CSVGGTVAGETQYF. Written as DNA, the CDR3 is TGCAGCGTTGGAGGGACAGTGGCCGGGGAGACCCAGTACTTC.

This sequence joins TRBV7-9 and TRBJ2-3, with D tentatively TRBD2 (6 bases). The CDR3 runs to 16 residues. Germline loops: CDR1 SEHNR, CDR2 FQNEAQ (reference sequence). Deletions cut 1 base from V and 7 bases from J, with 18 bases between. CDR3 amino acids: CASSLESWGEVNTQYF. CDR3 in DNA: TGTGCCAGCAGCTTAGAATCTTGGGGGGAGGTGAATACGCAGTATTTT.

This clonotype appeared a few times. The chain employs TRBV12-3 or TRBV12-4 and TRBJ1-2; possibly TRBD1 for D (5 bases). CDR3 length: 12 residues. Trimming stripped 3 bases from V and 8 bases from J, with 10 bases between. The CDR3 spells CASSLYRSGYTF. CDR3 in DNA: TGTGCCAGCAGTTTGTACAGGTCCGGCTACACCTTC.

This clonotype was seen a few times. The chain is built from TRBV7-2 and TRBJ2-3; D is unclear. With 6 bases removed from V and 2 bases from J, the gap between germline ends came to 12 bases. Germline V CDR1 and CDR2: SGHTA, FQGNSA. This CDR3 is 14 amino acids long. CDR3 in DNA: TGTGCCAGCAGACGTTACAAGACCACAGATACGCAGTATTTT. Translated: CASRRYKTTDTQYF.

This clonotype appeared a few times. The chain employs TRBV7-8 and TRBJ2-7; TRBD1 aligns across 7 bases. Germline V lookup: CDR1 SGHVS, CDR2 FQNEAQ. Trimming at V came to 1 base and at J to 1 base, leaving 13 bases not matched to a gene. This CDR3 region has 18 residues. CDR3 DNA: TGTGCCAGCAGCTTAGGAATTAACGCCGGGACAGTGTCCTACGAGCAGTACTTC. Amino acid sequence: CASSLGINAGTVSYEQYF.

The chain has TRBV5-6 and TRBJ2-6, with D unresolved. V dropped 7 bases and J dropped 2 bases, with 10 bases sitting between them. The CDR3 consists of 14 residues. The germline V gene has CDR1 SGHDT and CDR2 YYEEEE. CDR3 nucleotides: TGTGCCAGCGCTGGTTGGCCTGGGGCCAACGTCCTGACTTTC. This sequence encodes CASAGWPGANVLTF.

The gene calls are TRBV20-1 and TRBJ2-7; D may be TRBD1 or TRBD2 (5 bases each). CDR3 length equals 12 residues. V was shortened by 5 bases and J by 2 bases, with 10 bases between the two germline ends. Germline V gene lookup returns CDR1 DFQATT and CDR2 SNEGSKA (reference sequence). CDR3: CSAGTETYEQYF. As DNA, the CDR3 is TGCAGTGCTGGGACCGAAACCTACGAGCAGTACTTC.

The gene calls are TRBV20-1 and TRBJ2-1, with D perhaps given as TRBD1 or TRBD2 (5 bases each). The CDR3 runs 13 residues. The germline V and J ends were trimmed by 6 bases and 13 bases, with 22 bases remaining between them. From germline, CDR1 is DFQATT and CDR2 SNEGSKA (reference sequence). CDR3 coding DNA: TGCAGTGCCAATCGACAGAAAGGGGAGACCCAGTTCTTC. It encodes CSANRQKGETQFF.

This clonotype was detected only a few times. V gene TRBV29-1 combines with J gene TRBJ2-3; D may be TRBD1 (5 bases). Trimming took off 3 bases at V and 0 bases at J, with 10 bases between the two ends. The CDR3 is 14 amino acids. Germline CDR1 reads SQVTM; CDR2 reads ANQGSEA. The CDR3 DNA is TGCAGCGTTGAGGGCAGGGTTAGCACAGATACGCAGTATTTT. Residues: CSVEGRVSTDTQYF.

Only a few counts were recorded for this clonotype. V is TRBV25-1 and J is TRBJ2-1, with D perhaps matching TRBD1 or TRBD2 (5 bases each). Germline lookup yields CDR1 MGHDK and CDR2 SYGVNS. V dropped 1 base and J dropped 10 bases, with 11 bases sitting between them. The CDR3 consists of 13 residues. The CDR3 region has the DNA TGTGCCAGCAGTGAATGTTTTTGGGGGGAGCAGTTCTTC. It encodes CASSECFWGEQFF.

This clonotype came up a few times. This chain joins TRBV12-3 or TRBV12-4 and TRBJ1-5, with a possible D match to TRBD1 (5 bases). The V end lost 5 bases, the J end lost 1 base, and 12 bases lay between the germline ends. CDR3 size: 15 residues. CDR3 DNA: TGTGCCAGCAGTCCCGGTAAGGGGAGCAATCAGCCCCAGCATTTT. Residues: CASSPGKGSNQPQHF.

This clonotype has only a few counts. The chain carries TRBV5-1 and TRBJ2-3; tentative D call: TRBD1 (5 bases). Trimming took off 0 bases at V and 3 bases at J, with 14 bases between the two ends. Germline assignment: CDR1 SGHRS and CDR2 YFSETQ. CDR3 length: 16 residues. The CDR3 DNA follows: TGCGCCAGCAGCTTGGAGGGCAGGGAAGGTACAGATACGCAGTATTTT. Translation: CASSLEGREGTDTQYF.

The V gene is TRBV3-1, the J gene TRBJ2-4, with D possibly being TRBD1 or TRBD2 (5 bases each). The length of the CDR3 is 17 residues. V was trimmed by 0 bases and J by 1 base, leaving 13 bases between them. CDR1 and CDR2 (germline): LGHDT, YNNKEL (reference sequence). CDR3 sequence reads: CASSQDPGPWAKNIQYF. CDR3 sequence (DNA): TGTGCCAGCAGCCAAGATCCGGGGCCCTGGGCCAAAAACATTCAGTACTTC.

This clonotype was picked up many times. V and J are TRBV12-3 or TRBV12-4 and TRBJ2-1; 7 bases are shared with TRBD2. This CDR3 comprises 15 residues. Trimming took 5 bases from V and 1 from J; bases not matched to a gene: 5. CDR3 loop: CASSPRGVSYNEQFF. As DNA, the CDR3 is TGTGCCAGCAGTCCTCGGGGGGTGTCCTACAATGAGCAGTTCTTC.

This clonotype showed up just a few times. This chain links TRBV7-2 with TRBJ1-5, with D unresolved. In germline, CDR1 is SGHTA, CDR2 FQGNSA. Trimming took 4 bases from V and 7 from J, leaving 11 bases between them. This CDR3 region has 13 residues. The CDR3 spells CASSSPGRQPQHF. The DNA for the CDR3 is TGTGCCAGCAGCTCTCCGGGCAGACAGCCCCAGCATTTT.

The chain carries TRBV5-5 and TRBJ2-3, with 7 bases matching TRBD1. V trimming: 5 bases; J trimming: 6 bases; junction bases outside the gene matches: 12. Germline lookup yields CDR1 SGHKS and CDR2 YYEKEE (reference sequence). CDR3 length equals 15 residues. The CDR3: CASRLLGQELDTQYF. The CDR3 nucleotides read TGTGCCAGCAGACTCTTAGGACAGGAGTTGGATACGCAGTATTTT.

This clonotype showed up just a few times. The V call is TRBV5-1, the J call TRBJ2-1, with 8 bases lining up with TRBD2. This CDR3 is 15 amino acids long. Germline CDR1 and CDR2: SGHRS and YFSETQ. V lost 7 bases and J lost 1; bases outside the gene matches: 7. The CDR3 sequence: CASYAERGSYNEQFF. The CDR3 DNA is TGCGCCAGCTACGCCGAGCGGGGGTCCTACAATGAGCAGTTCTTC.